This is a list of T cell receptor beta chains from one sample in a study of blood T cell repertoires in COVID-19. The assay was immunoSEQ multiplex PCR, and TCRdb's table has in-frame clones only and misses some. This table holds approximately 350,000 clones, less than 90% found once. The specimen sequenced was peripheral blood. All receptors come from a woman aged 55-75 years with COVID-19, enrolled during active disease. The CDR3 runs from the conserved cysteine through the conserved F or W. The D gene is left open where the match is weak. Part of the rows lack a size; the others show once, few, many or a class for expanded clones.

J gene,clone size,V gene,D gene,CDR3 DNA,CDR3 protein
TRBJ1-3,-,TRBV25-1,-,TGTGCCAGCAGTGGGCGAAGGGGGGGCCGCTCTGGAAACACCATATATTTT,CASSGRRGGRSGNTIYF
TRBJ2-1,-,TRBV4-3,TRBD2,TGCGCCAGCAGCCAAGATCTAGCGGGGGGGAGGGATGAGCAGTTCTTC,CASSQDLAGGRDEQFF
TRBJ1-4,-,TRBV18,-,TGTGCCAGCTCACCTCGGGGGGAGGATGAAAAACTGTTTTTT,CASSPRGEDEKLFF
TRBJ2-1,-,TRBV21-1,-,TGTGCCAGCAGCCGCCACCCCGGGACGGGGGGACTAGCGGGGTATTACAATGAGCAGTTCTTC,CASSRHPGTGGLAGYYNEQFF
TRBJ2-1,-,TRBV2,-,TGTGCCAGCAGTATAATAGCCAACAATGAGCAGTTCTTC,CASSIIANNEQFF
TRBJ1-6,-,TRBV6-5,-,TGTGCCAGCAGTTCGACAGGACGTCATAATTCACCCCTCCACTTT,CASSSTGRHNSPLHF
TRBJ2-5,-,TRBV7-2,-,TGTGCCAGCAGCCCCAGCGGTTGGTACCAAGAGACCCAGTACTTC,CASSPSGWYQETQYF
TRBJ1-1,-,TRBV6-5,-,TGTGCCAGCAGTTACTCCTCCGCAAGGGGGACCACTGAAGCTTTCTTT,CASSYSSARGTTEAFF
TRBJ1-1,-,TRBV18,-,TGTGCCAGCTCTGGAGGGGTGAACACTGAAGCTTTCTTT,CASSGGVNTEAFF
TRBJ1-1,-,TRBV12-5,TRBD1,TGTGCTAGTGGTAACCGACAGGGGAGTGTCACTGAAGCTTTCTTT,CASGNRQGSVTEAFF
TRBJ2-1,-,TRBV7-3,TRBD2,TGTGCCAGCGCCATGGCGGGGGTAGGGTCCTACAATGAGCAGTTCTTC,CASAMAGVGSYNEQFF
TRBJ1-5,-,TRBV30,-,TGTGCCTGGAGTGACCCCGGGGGTTTGGGTCAGCCCCAGCATTTT,CAWSDPGGLGQPQHF
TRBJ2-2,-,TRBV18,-,TGTGCCAGCTCACCTACCCAGTGGGAGAACGGCGGGGAGCTGTTTTTT,CASSPTQWENGGELFF
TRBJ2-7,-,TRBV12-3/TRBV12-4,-,TGTGCCAGCAGTTTCGGCAGGGTCGACGAGCAGTACTTC,CASSFGRVDEQYF
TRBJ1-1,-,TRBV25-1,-,TGTGCCAGCAGTGCCCTAGGGAACACTGAAGCTTTCTTT,CASSALGNTEAFF
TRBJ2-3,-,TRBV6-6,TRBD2,TGTGCCAGCAGCCTAGCGGGGGGGCGGCCAGATACGCAGTATTTT,CASSLAGGRPDTQYF
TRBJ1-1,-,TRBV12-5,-,TGTGCTAGTGGGCCGCGGACAGTGAGTGAAGCTTTCTTT,CASGPRTVSEAFF
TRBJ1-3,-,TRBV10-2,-,TGCGCCAGCGGGGCGACTGGAAACACCATATATTTT,CASGATGNTIYF
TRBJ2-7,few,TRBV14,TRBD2,TGTGCCAGCAGCCACTCCAGCGGGGGGCATGGTGAGCAGTACTTC,CASSHSSGGHGEQYF
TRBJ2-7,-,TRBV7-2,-,TGTGCCAGCAGCCAGGGTGTCTCCTACGAGCAGTACTTC,CASSQGVSYEQYF
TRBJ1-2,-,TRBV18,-,TGTGCCAGCTCTCGGGGGGGCAGCTTCACTAACTATGGCTACACCTTC,CASSRGGSFTNYGYTF
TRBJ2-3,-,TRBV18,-,TGTGCCAGCTCACCAAGGACAGTGAGCACAGATACGCAGTATTTT,CASSPRTVSTDTQYF
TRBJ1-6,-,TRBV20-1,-,TGCAGTGCTAGGCAGGGCCCCCTCCACTTT,CSARQGPLHF
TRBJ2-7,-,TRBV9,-,TGTGCCAGCATCCTCCCCACAGCCCAAGAGTACGAGCAGTACTTC,CASILPTAQEYEQYF
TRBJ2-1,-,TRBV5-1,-,TGCGCCAGCGTAACGGGTACCGACAATGAGCAGTTCTTC,CASVTGTDNEQFF
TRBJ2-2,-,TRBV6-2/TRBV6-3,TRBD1,TGTGCCAGCAGTTACTTGGAGAACAGGGGGAACACCGGGGAGCTGTTTTTT,CASSYLENRGNTGELFF
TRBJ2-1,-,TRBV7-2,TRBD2,TGTGCCAGCAGCTCACGGGGGGTCGCCTACAATGAGCAGTTCTTC,CASSSRGVAYNEQFF
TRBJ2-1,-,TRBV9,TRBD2,TGTGCCAGCAGCGTCGGGAGCGGGGGATACAATGAGCAGTTCTTC,CASSVGSGGYNEQFF
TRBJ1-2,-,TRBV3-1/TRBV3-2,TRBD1,TGTGCCAGCAGCCAATTGGGACAGAACTATGGCTACACCTTC,CASSQLGQNYGYTF
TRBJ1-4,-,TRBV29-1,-,TGCAGCGTTAAAGACTTTAATGAAAAACTGTTTTTT,CSVKDFNEKLFF
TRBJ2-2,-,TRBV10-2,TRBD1,TGCGCCAGCAGTGACTTACGGGACAGGGTCACCGGGGAGCTGTTTTTT,CASSDLRDRVTGELFF
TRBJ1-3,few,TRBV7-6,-,TGTGCCAGCAGCTTAGATTTCTCCGGAAACACCATATATTTT,CASSLDFSGNTIYF
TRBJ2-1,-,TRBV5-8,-,TGTGCCAGCAGCTTGGTTGACAGTGACAATGAGCAGTTCTTC,CASSLVDSDNEQFF
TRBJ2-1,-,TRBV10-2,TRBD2,TGCGCCAGCAGTGCAGAGGCGGGGGGATACAATGAGCAGTTCTTC,CASSAEAGGYNEQFF
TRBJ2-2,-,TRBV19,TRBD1,TGTGCCAGTAGTAGAGGGACAGGGCTGTCCACCGGGGAGCTGTTTTTT,CASSRGTGLSTGELFF
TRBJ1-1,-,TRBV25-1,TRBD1,TGTGCCAGCAGTTGGGACAGAATGAACACTGAAGCTTTCTTT,CASSWDRMNTEAFF
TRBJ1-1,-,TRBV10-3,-,TGTGCCATCATGGGGACAATGAACACTGAAGCTTTCTTT,CAIMGTMNTEAFF
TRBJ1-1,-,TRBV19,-,TGTGCCAGTAGTATAGGTTCCGGGATCAGTGAAGCTTTCTTT,CASSIGSGISEAFF
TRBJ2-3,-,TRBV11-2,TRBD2,TGTGCCAGCAGGGTAGCGGGGGCGGGGGGTACGCAGTATTTT,CASRVAGAGGTQYF
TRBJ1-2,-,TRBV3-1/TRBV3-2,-,TGTGCCAGCAGCCAAGATCTGGGGCAGGGTGGCTACACCTTC,CASSQDLGQGGYTF
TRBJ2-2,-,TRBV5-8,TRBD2,TGTGCCAGCAGCTTTAGCGGGGTGGTCCGGGAGCTGTTTTTT,CASSFSGVVRELFF
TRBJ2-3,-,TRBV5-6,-,TGTGCCAGCAGCTTAGCAACTACCACAGATACGCAGTATTTT,CASSLATTTDTQYF